This paragraph covers one TCR beta chain sequence. When the RNA was reverse transcribed, random hexamers were used with an input of roughly 0.5 to 1 ug. Amplification of TCR beta CDR3 by immunoSEQ multiplex PCR spanned 54 Vbeta and 13 Jbeta. TCRdb passed the immunoSEQ multiplex PCR reads through MiXCR, listing each CDR3 protein once. The repertoire holds roughly 120,000 distinct CDR3 sequences, with 93% as singletons. Sequencing of TCR beta, carried out with a high-throughput approach, was applied to CD8+ and CD4+ T cells from the blood. Included as multiple sclerosis controls were treatment-naive patients who had stable or active relapsing-remitting disease. The data originate from a study of CD8 T cells in Susac syndrome. CDR1 MNHNS and CDR2 SASEGT come from the germline V gene. The CDR3 sequence is 13 residues long. After removal of 5 bases from V and 2 bases from J, the junction contained 2 bases not matched to a gene.

The source is a human donor with multiple sclerosis. Material: CD8+ T cells from PBMCs. The chain recombines TRBV6-1 with TRBJ2-5; TRBD1 agrees at 7 bases. For the CDR3, the DNA is TGTGCCAGCAGTAGACAGGGACAAGAGACCCAGTACTTC. It codes for CASSRQGQETQYF.